These 10 T cell receptor beta chains came from one sample sequenced in a study of cytomegalovirus exposure and HLA in healthy donors. PCR amplification relied on 60 Vbeta primers (plus 13 Jbeta primers). Clones were sequenced by immunoSEQ multiplex PCR, and TCRdb holds only the in-frame ones, with some missing. The table records a few hundred thousand clones, around 80% of them present only once. What was sequenced was PBMCs. Source of these receptors: a girl aged 2 to 10 in good health and CMV-seronegative.

The chain recombines TRBV30 with TRBJ1-1; 8 nucleotides agree with TRBD1. Trimming took 0 bases from V and 0 from J; bases not matched to a gene: 0. This CDR3 has 14 residues. Germline loops: CDR1 GTSNPN, CDR2 SVGIG (reference sequence). CDR3 loop: CAWSVQGVNTEAFF. In DNA form, the CDR3 reads TGTGCCTGGAGTGTACAGGGGGTGAACACTGAAGCTTTCTTT. The full variable domain, with the rest looked up from reference TRBV30 and TRBJ1-1, is SQTIHQWPATLVQPVGSPLSLECTVEGTSNPNLYWYRQAAGRGLQLLFYSVGIGQISSEVPQNLSASRPQDRQFILSSKKLLLSDSGFYLCAWSVQGVNTEAFFGQGTRLTVV.

The table lists this clone with a few counts. The chain joins TRBV6-1 to TRBJ2-1; the match to TRBD1 covers 9 bases. Trimming cost V 6 bases and J 8 bases; bases outside gene matches: 11. The CDR3 loop spans 15 amino acids. Germline CDR1 reads MNHNS; CDR2 reads SASEGT. Written as DNA, the CDR3 is TGTGCCAGCAGCCCCGGACAGGGGCTGGTCGATGAGCAGTTCTTC. Encoded protein: CASSPGQGLVDEQFF.

The chain recombines TRBV28 with TRBJ2-7; D is undetermined. The CDR3 consists of 11 residues. Trimming stripped 4 bases from V and 4 bases from J, with 5 bases between. Germline loops: CDR1 MDHEN, CDR2 SYDVKM. CDR3 sequence reads: CASSSRYEQYF. The CDR3 nucleotides are TGTGCCAGCAGTTCTCGTTACGAGCAGTACTTC.

V is TRBV11-3 and J is TRBJ2-1; TRBD2 matches at 8 bases. The CDR3 runs to 16 residues. With V trimmed by 3 bases and J by 6 bases, 10 bases remained unmatched. CDR1 and CDR2 from the germline V gene are SGHNT and YENEEA. DNA for the CDR3: TGTGCCAGCAGCTTCAGAGCGGGAGCGGGTGGCAATGAGCAGTTCTTC. This translates into CASSFRAGAGGNEQFF.

The CDR3 loop reads CASRSPGGTDTQYF. In DNA form, the CDR3 reads TGTGCCAGCAGGTCACCGGGGGGAACAGATACGCAGTATTTT. This sequence joins TRBV6-5 and TRBJ2-3, with 7 bases identical to TRBD2. The germline gives CDR1 MNHEY, CDR2 SVGAGI. CDR3 length: 14 residues. The V gene end was trimmed by 6 bases and the J gene end by 3 bases; junction bases not matched to a gene: 6.

The gene calls are TRBV5-4 and TRBJ2-5, with TRBD1 as a possible D gene (6 bases). The CDR3 is 14 amino acids. Per the germline V gene, CDR1 is SGHNT and CDR2 is YYREEE (reference sequence). V was shortened by 0 bases and J by 3 bases, with 9 bases between the two germline ends. CDR3 loop: CASSLGTEKETQYF. The DNA of the CDR3 is TGTGCCAGCAGCTTGGGGACAGAGAAAGAGACCCAGTACTTC.

This clone showed up just once. The chain recombines TRBV6-1 with TRBJ2-7; D call uncertain. Germline-derived CDR1 and CDR2 are MNHNS and SASEGT. The V gene lost 10 bases and the J gene lost 0 bases, with 13 bases spanning the gap. The CDR3 totals 13 residues. The CDR3 sequence: CAIEEQYSYEQYF. In DNA, the CDR3 is TGTGCCATCGAAGAACAGTACTCCTACGAGCAGTACTTC.

The chain joins TRBV5-6 to TRBJ1-5; 8 bases map to TRBD1. There are 14 residues in the CDR3. The germline CDR1 and CDR2 sequences are SGHDT and YYEEEE. V trimming: 0 bases; J trimming: 6 bases; junction bases outside the gene matches: 2. CDR3 residues: CASSLAGGGQPQHF. The DNA of the CDR3 is TGTGCCAGCAGCTTGGCAGGGGGCGGTCAGCCCCAGCATTTT.

V gene TRBV1 combines with J gene TRBJ2-1; the table's TRBD2 call for D was not verified on the DNA. TRBV1 is a documented pseudogene. CDR3 size: 14 residues. CDR3 DNA sequence: TGCACCAGCAGCCAAATGGACGGGGGGGCTCAGCAGTTCTTC. This codes for CTSSQMDGGAQQFF.

The chain combines TRBV4-2 with TRBJ2-2; D is perhaps TRBD2 (6 bases). The CDR3 covers 17 residues. Trimming removed 0 bases from V and 1 base from J, with 12 bases in between. Germline V gene sequence: CDR1 LGHNA, CDR2 YNFKEQ. The CDR3 is CASSQDKRRGNTGELFF. The DNA of the CDR3 is TGTGCCAGCAGCCAAGATAAGAGGCGGGGGAACACCGGGGAGCTGTTTTTT.